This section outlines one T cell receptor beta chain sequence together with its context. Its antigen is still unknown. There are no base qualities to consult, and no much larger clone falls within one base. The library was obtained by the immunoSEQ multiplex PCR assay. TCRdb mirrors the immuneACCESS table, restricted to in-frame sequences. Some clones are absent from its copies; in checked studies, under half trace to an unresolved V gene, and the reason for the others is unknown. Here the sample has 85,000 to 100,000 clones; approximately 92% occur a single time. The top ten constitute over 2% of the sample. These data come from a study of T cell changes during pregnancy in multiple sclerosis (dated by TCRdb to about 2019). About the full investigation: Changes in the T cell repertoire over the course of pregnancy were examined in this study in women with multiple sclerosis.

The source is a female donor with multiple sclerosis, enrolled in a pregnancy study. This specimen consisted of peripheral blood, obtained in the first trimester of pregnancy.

The CDR3 sequence is CASSAGGAQGNQPQHF. The bases are TGTGCCAGCAGCGCTGGAGGGGCGCAGGGCAATCAGCCCCAGCATTTT. The chain is assembled from TRBV5-4 and TRBJ1-5; the best D guess is TRBD1, with 5 bases matching. The CDR3, cysteine through phenylalanine, is 16 amino acids long. The CDR3 DNA has 48 bases and is translated from base 1. The germline V gene (reference sequence) sets CDR1 to SGHNT and CDR2 to YYREEE. The trim is 4 bases for V and 2 bases for J, with a gap of 16 bases between the germline ends.